This T cell receptor beta chain was recorded in a study of T cell responses to AZD1222 COVID-19 vaccine. Study results and limitations: The sample set comprised mostly white British donors with more females, and clonal diversity was possibly underestimated.

Using immunoSEQ multiplex PCR, the repertoire was profiled, and TCRdb retains in-frame clones only, with some absent. The table lists 130,000 or so clones, about nine tenths of them singletons. Comment on this clone: What it binds is not known.

V lost 4 bases to trimming and J lost 13 bases; unmatched junction nucleotides: 11. CDR3 size: 12 residues. Germline V lookup: CDR1 SQVTM, CDR2 ANQGSEA. This sequence originates from an adult in good health. The rearrangement uses TRBV29-1 and TRBJ2-5; TRBD1 matches at 8 bases. Here the sequenced sample was peripheral blood, taken on day 0 of AZD1222 vaccination. This CDR3 is CSVAGGEGLGYF. DNA for the CDR3: TGCAGCGTTGCAGGGGGCGAGGGACTTGGGTACTTC.